What follows is one T cell receptor (beta chain) and its context. The junction differs from germline at one of its ends, possibly a read error. This specimen comes from a study of T cells in Graves' hyperthyroidism and ophthalmopathy. This CDR3 contains 15 residues. The germline gives CDR1 DFQATT, CDR2 SNEGSKA (reference sequence). RNA transcripts were the template for amplifying TCR beta CDR3 regions. TCR CDR3 underwent first-round RT-PCR with the HTBI primer set. TCRdb independently ran MiXCR on the multiplex PCR reads; one entry per CDR3 protein. The sample includes about 700,000 distinct CDR3 sequences, about 45% of them seen just once.

V usage is TRBV20-1 and J usage is TRBJ1-1; D is perhaps TRBD1 (5 bases). This receptor was taken from an adult man with Graves' disease, either hyperthyroidism or ophthalmopathy (not recorded which). The sample was peripheral blood or thyroid tissue (not recorded which). The DNA for the CDR3 is TGCAGTGCTAGAGATCCGGGGCGGGGCAACACTGAAGCTTCCTTT. This sequence encodes CSARDPGRGNTEASF.